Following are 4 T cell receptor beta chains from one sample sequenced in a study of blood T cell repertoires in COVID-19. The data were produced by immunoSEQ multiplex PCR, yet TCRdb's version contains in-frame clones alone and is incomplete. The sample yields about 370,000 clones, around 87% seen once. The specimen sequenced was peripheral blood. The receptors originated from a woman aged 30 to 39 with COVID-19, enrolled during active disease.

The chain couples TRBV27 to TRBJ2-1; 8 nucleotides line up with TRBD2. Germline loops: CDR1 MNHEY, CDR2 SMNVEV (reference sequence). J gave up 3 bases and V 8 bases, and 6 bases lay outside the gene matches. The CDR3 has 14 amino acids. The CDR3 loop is CASRSGSLYNEQFF. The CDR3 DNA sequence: TGTGCCAGCCGGAGCGGGAGTCTCTACAATGAGCAGTTCTTC.

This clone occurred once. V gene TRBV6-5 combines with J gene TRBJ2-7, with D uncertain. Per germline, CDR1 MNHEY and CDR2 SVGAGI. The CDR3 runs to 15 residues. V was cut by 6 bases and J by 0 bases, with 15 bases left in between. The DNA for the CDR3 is TGTGCCAGCAGCCGAGTGGCGGTTGACTCCTACGAGCAGTACTTC. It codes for CASSRVAVDSYEQYF.

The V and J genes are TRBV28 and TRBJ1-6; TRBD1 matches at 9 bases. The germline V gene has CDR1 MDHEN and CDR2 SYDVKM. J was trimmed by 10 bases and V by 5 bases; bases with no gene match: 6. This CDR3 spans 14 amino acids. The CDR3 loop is CASSPGQGTSPLHF. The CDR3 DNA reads TGTGCCAGCAGTCCGGGACAGGGAACGTCACCCCTCCACTTT.

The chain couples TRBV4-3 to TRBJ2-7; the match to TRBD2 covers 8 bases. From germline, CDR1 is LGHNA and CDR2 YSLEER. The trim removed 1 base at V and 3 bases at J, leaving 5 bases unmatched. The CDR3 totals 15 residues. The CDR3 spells CASSQAAGVVYEQYF. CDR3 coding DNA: TGCGCCAGCAGCCAAGCAGCGGGAGTCGTCTACGAGCAGTACTTC.